What follows are 12 T cell receptor beta chains derived from one specimen sequenced in a study of cytomegalovirus exposure and HLA in healthy donors. The protocol was immunoSEQ multiplex PCR, while the TCRdb copy is restricted to in-frame clones and leaves out a portion. The data contain about 150,000 clones, roughly 79% of them singletons. Source material: PBMCs. The origin of the receptors is a man younger than 40 in good health and CMV-seropositive.

This chain links TRBV5-1 with TRBJ2-2; 11 bases are a match to TRBD2. The length of the CDR3 is 18 residues. The V gene's germline CDR1 is SGHRS and CDR2 YFSETQ. The trim removed 4 bases at V and 6 bases at J, leaving 14 bases unmatched. The CDR3 reads CASSPLGRSGRGPGELFF. The CDR3 nucleotides are TGCGCCAGCAGCCCCCTCGGTCGTAGCGGGAGGGGCCCCGGGGAGCTGTTTTTT.

The chain carries TRBV23-1 and TRBJ1-2; 10 positions agree with TRBD1. TRBV23-1 is an ORF; its function is uncertain. Trimming at V came to 3 bases and at J to 6 bases, leaving 4 bases not matched to a gene. The CDR3 extends over 14 amino acids. The CDR3 sequence is CASSHRQGAHGYTF. The DNA of the CDR3 is TGCGCCAGCAGTCACCGACAGGGGGCCCATGGCTACACCTTC.

The chain employs TRBV5-4 and TRBJ1-2, with a tentative D call TRBD1 (5 bases). Per the germline V gene, CDR1 is SGHNT and CDR2 is YYREEE (reference sequence). This CDR3 region has 15 residues. Deletions cut 5 bases from V and 3 bases from J, with 17 bases between. The CDR3 protein is CASRASGVRDYGYTF. The CDR3, as DNA: TGTGCCAGCAGGGCTTCGGGGGTCAGGGACTATGGCTACACCTTC.

J is TRBJ1-1 and V is TRBV6-6; D gene unclear. Trimming left V 5 bases short and J 0 bases short, with 7 bases between. Germline V lookup: CDR1 MNHNY, CDR2 SVGAGI (reference sequence). The CDR3 spans 13 residues. CDR3 region: CASSTTLNTEAFF. The DNA of the CDR3 is TGTGCCAGCAGTACGACACTGAACACTGAAGCTTTCTTT.

The J gene is TRBJ2-5, the V gene TRBV7-2; possibly TRBD2 for D (6 bases). V lost 3 bases, J lost 4 bases, and 18 bases lay in between. The CDR3 is 16 residues long. Germline V gene data show CDR1 as SGHTA and CDR2 as FQGNSA. The CDR3 is CASSLGGALLTETQYF. The CDR3 DNA reads TGTGCCAGCAGCTTGGGGGGAGCGCTACTAACAGAGACCCAGTACTTC.

The V call is TRBV7-2, the J call TRBJ2-5; 14 positions agree with TRBD2. J gave up 14 bases and V 1 base, and 6 bases lay outside the gene matches. CDR3 length: 14 residues. Germline CDR1 reads SGHTA; CDR2 reads FQGNSA. The CDR3 DNA reads TGTGCCAGCAGCTTAGAGGGACTAGCGGGGGTGACTTACTTC. Translation: CASSLEGLAGVTYF.

The table lists this clone with a count of one. V and J are TRBV5-6 and TRBJ2-3, with a tentative D call TRBD1 (6 bases). This CDR3 is 14 amino acids long. Trimming stripped 0 bases from V and 7 bases from J, with 12 bases between. Germline V CDR1 and CDR2: SGHDT, YYEEEE. The CDR3 loop reads CASSLAPGVNTQYF. DNA for the CDR3: TGTGCCAGCAGCTTGGCGCCAGGGGTAAATACGCAGTATTTT.

The chain joins TRBV4-1 to TRBJ2-1; TRBD2 matches at 10 bases. The CDR3 totals 18 residues. The V gene end was trimmed by 3 bases and the J gene end by 3 bases; junction bases not matched to a gene: 11. CDR1 and CDR2 from the germline V gene are MGHRA and YSYEKL. The CDR3 here is CASSHSGEASGGYNEQFF. The CDR3 DNA is TGCGCCAGCAGCCATTCTGGGGAGGCTAGCGGGGGCTACAATGAGCAGTTCTTC.

This chain uses TRBV9 with TRBJ2-1, with 7 positions matching TRBD2. Trimming at V came to 3 bases and at J to 6 bases, leaving 0 bases not matched to a gene. CDR3 length: 12 residues. Per germline, CDR1 SGDLS and CDR2 YYNGEE. DNA of the CDR3: TGTGCCAGCAGCGGACTAGCCAATGAGCAGTTCTTC. Encoded protein: CASSGLANEQFF.

The chain recombines TRBV6-6 with TRBJ1-2, with a tentative D call TRBD1 (6 bases). CDR3 length: 13 residues. V gave up 6 bases and J gave up 4 bases, with 12 bases separating them. Germline V gives CDR1 MNHNY, CDR2 SVGAGI (reference sequence). The CDR3 spells CASSPGQTYGYTF. CDR3 coding DNA: TGTGCCAGCAGCCCAGGACAGACCTATGGCTACACCTTC.

The table lists this clone with a few counts. V is TRBV4-3 and J is TRBJ2-1; 12 bases agree with TRBD2. The germline CDR1 and CDR2 sequences are LGHNA and YSLEER. V was pared by 4 bases and J by 5 bases, with 6 bases of the junction left unmatched. This CDR3 spans 16 amino acids. The CDR3 spells CASSPQTSGGHNEQFF. As DNA, the CDR3 is TGCGCCAGCAGCCCTCAGACTAGCGGGGGACACAATGAGCAGTTCTTC.

V gene TRBV5-6 combines with J gene TRBJ2-2, with TRBD1 matching over 9 bases. V shed 3 bases, J shed 2 bases, and the junction held 5 bases outside the gene matches. Germline-derived CDR1 and CDR2 are SGHDT and YYEEEE. CDR3 length: 16 amino acids. Here the CDR3 reads CASSWGQGYNTGELFF. The CDR3 nucleotides are TGTGCCAGCAGCTGGGGACAGGGCTATAACACCGGGGAGCTGTTTTTT.